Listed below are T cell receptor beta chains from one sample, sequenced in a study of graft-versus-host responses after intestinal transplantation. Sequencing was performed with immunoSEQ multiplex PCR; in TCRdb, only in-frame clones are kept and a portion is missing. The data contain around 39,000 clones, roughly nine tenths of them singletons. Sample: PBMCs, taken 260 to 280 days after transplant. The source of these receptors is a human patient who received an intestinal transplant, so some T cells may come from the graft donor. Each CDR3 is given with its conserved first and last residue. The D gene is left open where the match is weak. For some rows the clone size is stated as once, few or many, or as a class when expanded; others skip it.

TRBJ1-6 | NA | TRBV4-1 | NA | CASSQGWADNSPLHF | TGCGCCAGCAGCCAAGGTTGGGCAGATAATTCACCCCTCCACTTT
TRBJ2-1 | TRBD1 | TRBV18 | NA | CASSGGEGANEQFF | TGTGCCAGCTCAGGTGGTGAGGGGGCTAATGAGCAGTTCTTC
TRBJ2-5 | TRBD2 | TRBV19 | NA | CASSMMVGGAGETQYF | TGTGCCAGTAGTATGATGGTCGGGGGGGCGGGAGAGACCCAGTACTTC
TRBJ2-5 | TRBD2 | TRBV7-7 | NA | CASSSSSGGKETQYF | TGTGCCAGCAGCTCCTCTAGCGGGGGGAAAGAGACCCAGTACTTC
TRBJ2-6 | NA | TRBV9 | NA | CASSKDSSGANVLTF | TGTGCCAGCAGCAAAGACAGCTCTGGGGCCAACGTCCTGACTTTC
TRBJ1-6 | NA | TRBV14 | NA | CASSQTGGATLHF | TGTGCCAGCAGCCAGACGGGAGGGGCTACCCTCCACTTT
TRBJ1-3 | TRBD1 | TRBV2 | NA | CASSAPSGTGGSTIYF | TGTGCCAGCAGTGCCCCTAGCGGGACAGGGGGTTCCACCATATATTTT
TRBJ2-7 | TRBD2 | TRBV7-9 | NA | CASSPEAGARDEQYF | TGTGCCAGCAGCCCTGAAGCGGGGGCTAGGGACGAGCAGTACTTC
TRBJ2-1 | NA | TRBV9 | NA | CASSSRGTPSSSYNEQFF | TGTGCCAGCAGCTCCCGCGGGACTCCCTCCAGCTCCTACAATGAGCAGTTCTTC
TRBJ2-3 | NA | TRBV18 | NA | CASSPHKTDTQYF | TGTGCCAGCTCACCACATAAAACAGATACGCAGTATTTT
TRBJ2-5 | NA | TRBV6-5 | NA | CASSSERGWPVTQYF | TGTGCCAGCAGTTCGGAGAGGGGTTGGCCAGTGACCCAGTACTTC
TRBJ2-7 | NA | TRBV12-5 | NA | CASGFDIPLSYEQYF | TGTGCTAGTGGTTTCGACATACCCCTCTCCTACGAGCAGTACTTC
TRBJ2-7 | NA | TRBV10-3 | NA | CAISGEGPGEQYF | TGTGCCATCAGTGGTGAGGGGCCGGGGGAGCAGTACTTC
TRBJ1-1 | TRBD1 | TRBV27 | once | CASTTGQGMNTEAFF | TGTGCCAGCACTACGGGACAGGGCATGAACACTGAAGCTTTCTTT
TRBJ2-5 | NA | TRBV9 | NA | CASSVGTGRGTGETQYF | TGTGCCAGCAGCGTAGGAACTGGACGGGGGACGGGAGAGACCCAGTACTTC
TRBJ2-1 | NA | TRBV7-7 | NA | CASSLGASPSPDNEQFF | TGTGCCAGCAGCTTAGGGGCATCCCCATCTCCAGACAATGAGCAGTTCTTC
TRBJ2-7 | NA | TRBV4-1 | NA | CASSQGLFYEQYF | TGCGCCAGCAGCCAAGGACTCTTCTACGAGCAGTACTTC
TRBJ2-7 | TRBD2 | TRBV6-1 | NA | CASSDPWEGEQYF | TGTGCCAGCAGTGATCCGTGGGAGGGGGAGCAGTACTTC
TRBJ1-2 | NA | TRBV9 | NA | CASSPKGWGRIGYGYTF | TGTGCCAGCAGCCCAAAGGGGTGGGGACGAATTGGCTATGGCTACACCTTC
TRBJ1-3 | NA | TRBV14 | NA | CASSLRTSSGNTIYF | TGTGCCAGCAGCCTGAGGACCTCCTCTGGAAACACCATATATTTT
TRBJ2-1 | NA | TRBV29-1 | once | CSEGDTEQFF | TGCAGCGAAGGGGATACTGAGCAGTTCTTC
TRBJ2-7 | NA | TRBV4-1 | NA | CASSLTGGGEQYF | TGCGCCAGCAGCCTTACAGGAGGCGGCGAGCAGTACTTC
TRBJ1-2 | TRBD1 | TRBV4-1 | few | CASSQDSGQGAGSYGYTF | TGCGCCAGCAGCCAAGACTCCGGACAGGGGGCTGGTAGCTATGGCTACACCTTC
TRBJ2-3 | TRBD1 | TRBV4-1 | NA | CASSQEKGTEKFTDTQYF | TGCGCCAGCAGCCAAGAAAAAGGGACAGAGAAATTCACAGATACGCAGTATTTT
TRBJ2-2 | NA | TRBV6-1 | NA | CASSEALGAHTGELFF | TGTGCCAGCAGTGAAGCGCTGGGGGCTCACACCGGGGAGCTGTTTTTT
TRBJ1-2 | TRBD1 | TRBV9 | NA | CASSGRDRGVYGYTF | TGTGCCAGCAGCGGCCGGGACAGGGGAGTATATGGCTACACCTTC
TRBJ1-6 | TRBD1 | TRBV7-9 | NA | CASSPRQGGSPLHF | TGTGCCAGCAGCCCGCGACAGGGGGGTTCACCCCTCCACTTT
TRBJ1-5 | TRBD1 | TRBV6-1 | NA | CASTRTGDSNQPQHF | TGTGCCAGCACCCGGACAGGGGATAGCAATCAGCCCCAGCATTTT
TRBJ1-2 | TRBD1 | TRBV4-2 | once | CASSQDGGQGAIIYGYTF | TGTGCCAGCAGCCAAGATGGAGGACAGGGGGCTATAATCTATGGCTACACCTTC
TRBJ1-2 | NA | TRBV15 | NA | CATSRDIIGSGALGGYTF | TGTGCCACCAGCAGAGATATTATAGGTTCAGGGGCGTTGGGGGGCTACACCTTC
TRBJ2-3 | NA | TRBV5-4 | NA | CASSLAFETSTDTQYF | TGTGCCAGCAGCTTGGCCTTCGAGACTAGCACAGATACGCAGTATTTT
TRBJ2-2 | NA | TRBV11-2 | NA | CASSYMATGELFF | TGTGCCAGCAGCTATATGGCCACCGGGGAGCTGTTTTTT
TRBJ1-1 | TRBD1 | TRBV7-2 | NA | CASSLGGQGNTEAFF | TGTGCCAGCAGCTTAGGGGGACAGGGAAACACTGAAGCTTTCTTT
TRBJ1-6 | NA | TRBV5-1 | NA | CASSLTPFQTLHF | TGCGCCAGCAGCTTGACGCCTTTCCAGACCCTCCACTTT
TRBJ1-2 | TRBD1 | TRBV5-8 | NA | CASSPGWTGAAGYTF | TGTGCCAGCAGCCCCGGATGGACAGGGGCGGCCGGCTACACCTTC
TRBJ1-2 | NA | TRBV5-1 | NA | CASSLTGYGYTF | TGCGCCAGCAGCTTGACAGGCTATGGCTACACCTTC
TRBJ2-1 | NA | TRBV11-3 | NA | CASKNTLYNEQFF | TGTGCCAGCAAGAACACACTCTACAATGAGCAGTTCTTC
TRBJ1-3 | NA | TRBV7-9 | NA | CASSLGMPADTIYF | TGTGCCAGCAGCTTAGGTATGCCGGCGGACACCATATATTTT
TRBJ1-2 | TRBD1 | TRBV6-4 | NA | CASSDSTGTGHGYTF | TGTGCCAGCAGTGACTCGACGGGGACAGGGCATGGCTACACCTTC
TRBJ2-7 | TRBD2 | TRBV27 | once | CASSIAGAYEQYF | TGTGCCAGCAGTATAGCGGGTGCATACGAGCAGTACTTC
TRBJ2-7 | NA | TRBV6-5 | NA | CASSIRASGEQYF | TGTGCCAGCAGCATTCGGGCCTCGGGGGAGCAGTACTTC
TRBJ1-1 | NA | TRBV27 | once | CASSFSVNTEAFF | TGTGCCAGCAGTTTCTCTGTGAACACTGAAGCTTTCTTT
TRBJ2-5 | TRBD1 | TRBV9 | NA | CASSAGQGNEAETQYF | TGTGCCAGCAGCGCCGGACAGGGTAATGAGGCAGAGACCCAGTACTTC
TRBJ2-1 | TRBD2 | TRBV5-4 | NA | CASSLNSRGGVGEQFF | TGTGCCAGCAGCTTGAATTCGCGGGGGGGAGTAGGTGAGCAGTTCTTC
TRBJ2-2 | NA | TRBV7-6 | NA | CASTDGGSSQGNTGELFF | TGTGCCAGCACCGATGGAGGGTCGTCTCAGGGAAACACCGGGGAGCTGTTTTTT